These T cell receptor beta chains were read from a single sample in a study of OX40 agonist ivuxolimab in advanced cancers. The method was immunoSEQ multiplex PCR; TCRdb's version includes in-frame clones alone and lacks a portion of them. The data show over 15,000 clones, more than 65% seen once. The input for sequencing was CD4+ or CD8+ T cells sorted from blood, taken in a trial of the OX40 agonist ivuxolimab. Source of these receptors: an adult with an advanced solid tumor such as melanoma, head and neck, liver or kidney cancer. The CDR3 runs from the conserved cysteine through the conserved F or W. The D gene is left open where the match is weak. Not every row has a clone size; where given, it reads once, few, many or a size class.

>NA|TRBD1|TRBJ2-5|TRBV25-1
CASSRTGEETQYF
TGTGCCAGCAGTCGGACAGGGGAAGAGACCCAGTACTTC
>NA|NA|TRBJ1-1|TRBV7-9
CASSQGPEAFF
TGTGCCAGCAGCCAAGGACCTGAAGCTTTCTTT
>NA|NA|TRBJ2-7|TRBV2
CASNSRDLAYEQYF
TGTGCCAGCAACAGCCGGGACTTAGCCTACGAGCAGTACTTC
>NA|TRBD2|TRBJ2-5|TRBV27
CATRTSGRVSHRETQYF
TGTGCCACCCGGACTAGCGGGAGAGTCAGTCACCGAGAGACCCAGTACTTC
>NA|NA|TRBJ2-7|TRBV21-1
CASSKTRWGGNEQYF
TGTGCCAGCAGCAAAACCCGGTGGGGGGGAAACGAGCAGTACTTC
>few|TRBD1|TRBJ1-6|TRBV7-8
CASSFPGQGRRTGSPLHF
TGTGCCAGCAGCTTCCCGGGACAGGGTAGACGCACGGGATCACCCCTCCACTTT
>NA|TRBD1|TRBJ2-7|TRBV5-4
CASTERTGAYEQYF
TGTGCCAGCACCGAAAGGACAGGGGCCTACGAGCAGTACTTC
>NA|TRBD2|TRBJ2-1|TRBV7-3
CASSAGLAPEQFF
TGTGCCAGCAGCGCTGGACTAGCCCCTGAGCAGTTCTTC
>NA|NA|TRBJ1-5|TRBV28
CASSSSGGGDQPQHF
TGTGCCAGCAGTTCATCTGGGGGGGGCGATCAGCCCCAGCATTTT
>NA|NA|TRBJ2-5|TRBV29-1
CSGGEPGETQYF
TGCAGCGGGGGGGAGCCTGGGGAGACCCAGTACTTC
>once|NA|TRBJ1-2|TRBV30
CAWSVRRVRGYTF
TGTGCCTGGAGTGTACGGAGGGTGAGAGGCTACACCTTC
>NA|TRBD1|TRBJ2-7|TRBV29-1
CSVMTGRSYEQYF
TGCAGCGTTATGACAGGGCGTTCCTACGAGCAGTACTTC
>NA|TRBD1|TRBJ1-1|TRBV19
CASNPTGRTEAFF
TGTGCCAGTAACCCGACAGGGAGGACTGAAGCTTTCTTT
>medium-sized|NA|TRBJ1-2|TRBV7-9
CASSLESYGYTF
TGTGCCAGCAGCCTCGAATCTTATGGCTACACCTTC
>NA|NA|TRBJ2-2|TRBV14
CASSQVPDPDYNTGELFF
TGTGCCAGCAGCCAAGTCCCAGACCCAGACTACAACACCGGGGAGCTGTTTTTT
>NA|TRBD2|TRBJ2-7|TRBV7-2
CASSYAGTSGYEQYF
TGTGCCAGCAGCTACGCCGGGACTAGCGGCTACGAGCAGTACTTC
>NA|NA|TRBJ2-6|TRBV18
CASSSWARSGANVLTF
TGTGCCAGCTCATCCTGGGCAAGGTCTGGGGCCAACGTCCTGACTTTC
>NA|TRBD1|TRBJ2-7|TRBV4-2
CASSPGQGGTYEQYF
TGTGCCAGCAGCCCGGGACAGGGGGGAACCTACGAGCAGTACTTC
>NA|NA|TRBJ1-5|TRBV28
CASSWYSNQPQHF
TGTGCCAGCAGTTGGTATAGCAATCAGCCCCAGCATTTT
>few|NA|TRBJ2-3|TRBV7-8
CASSLGGLSTDTQYF
TGTGCCAGCAGCTTAGGCGGACTTAGCACAGATACGCAGTATTTT
>NA|NA|TRBJ2-5|TRBV7-9
CASSLVGGPGETQYF
TGTGCCAGCAGCTTAGTGGGTGGGCCGGGAGAGACCCAGTACTTC
>NA|TRBD1|TRBJ1-2|TRBV5-6
CASSRGQGDYGYTF
TGTGCCAGCAGCCGGGGACAGGGGGACTATGGCTACACCTTC
>NA|NA|TRBJ2-3|TRBV13
CASSPVDTDTQYF
TGTGCCAGCAGCCCTGTGGACACAGATACGCAGTATTTT
>NA|NA|TRBJ2-1|TRBV19
CASSIGQNNEQFF
TGTGCCAGTAGTATCGGGCAGAACAATGAGCAGTTCTTC
>NA|NA|TRBJ2-1|TRBV2
CANSGLDEQFF
TGTGCCAACTCAGGGCTCGATGAGCAGTTCTTC
>NA|NA|TRBJ2-1|TRBV6-6
CASSTGTFSETDEQFF
TGTGCCAGCAGTACCGGGACTTTTTCTGAGACTGATGAGCAGTTCTTC
>NA|NA|TRBJ2-5|TRBV2
CASSYQETQYF
TGTGCCAGCAGTTACCAAGAGACCCAGTACTTC
>NA|TRBD1|TRBJ2-5|TRBV5-8
CASRLGQGAGETQYF
TGTGCCAGCAGATTAGGACAGGGGGCAGGAGAGACCCAGTACTTC
>NA|NA|TRBJ1-5|TRBV9
CASSVGQGSNQPQHF
TGTGCCAGCAGCGTAGGTCAGGGGAGCAATCAGCCCCAGCATTTT
>NA|NA|TRBJ2-7|TRBV28
CASSLSGFSYEQYF
TGTGCCAGCAGTTTAAGCGGATTCTCCTACGAGCAGTACTTC
>NA|NA|TRBJ1-5|TRBV5-1
CASSSAGLGNQPQHF
TGCGCCAGCAGCAGTGCGGGTCTGGGCAATCAGCCCCAGCATTTT
>once|TRBD1|TRBJ2-7|TRBV7-9
CASSSRDRGLYEQYF
TGTGCCAGCAGCTCCCGGGACAGGGGTCTCTACGAGCAGTACTTC
>NA|TRBD1|TRBJ2-1|TRBV6-1
CASSERTGVFNEQFF
TGTGCCAGCAGTGAAAGGACAGGGGTTTTCAATGAGCAGTTCTTC
>NA|NA|TRBJ2-5|TRBV7-2
CASSLWYQETQYF
TGTGCCAGCAGCCTTTGGTACCAAGAGACCCAGTACTTC
>NA|NA|TRBJ2-5|TRBV7-3
CASSLLPQETQYF
TGTGCCAGCAGCTTACTACCTCAAGAGACCCAGTACTTC
>NA|NA|TRBJ2-5|TRBV18
CASSPLTGLQETQYF
TGTGCCAGCTCACCACTTACAGGGCTCCAAGAGACCCAGTACTTC
>NA|NA|TRBJ2-7|TRBV11-3
CASSPGTSGEQYF
TGTGCCAGCAGCCCAGGGACTTCGGGGGAGCAGTACTTC
>NA|TRBD1|TRBJ2-7|TRBV28
CASTLSRDRGHEQYF
TGTGCCAGCACCCTATCTCGGGACAGGGGCCACGAGCAGTACTTC
>NA|NA|TRBJ2-7|TRBV14
CASSRPGSGPFEQYF
TGTGCCAGCAGCCGACCGGGATCCGGGCCCTTCGAGCAGTACTTC
>NA|NA|TRBJ2-1|TRBV7-6
CASSLRDINEQFF
TGTGCCAGCAGCTTACGGGATATCAATGAGCAGTTCTTC
>NA|NA|TRBJ2-7|TRBV6-1
CASNLQRSYEQYF
TGTGCCAGCAACCTACAGAGATCCTACGAGCAGTACTTC
>NA|TRBD2|TRBJ2-3|TRBV7-7
CASSLGTSGIGDTQYF
TGTGCCAGCAGCTTAGGGACTAGCGGGATCGGTGATACGCAGTATTTT
>NA|NA|TRBJ1-2|TRBV7-2
CASSLSHSGVGGYTF
TGTGCCAGCAGCTTAAGTCATTCAGGAGTGGGTGGCTACACCTTC
>NA|TRBD2|TRBJ2-3|TRBV9
CASSDNTGLAVDASTDTQYF
TGTGCCAGCAGCGATAATACGGGACTAGCGGTAGATGCTAGCACAGATACGCAGTATTTT
>NA|NA|TRBJ2-3|TRBV7-9
CASSPRGPVTTDTQYF
TGTGCCAGCAGCCCCAGAGGTCCAGTTACTACAGATACGCAGTATTTT
>NA|NA|TRBJ2-1|TRBV9
CASSAGEGIHNEQFF
TGTGCCAGCAGCGCCGGTGAGGGAATCCACAATGAGCAGTTCTTC